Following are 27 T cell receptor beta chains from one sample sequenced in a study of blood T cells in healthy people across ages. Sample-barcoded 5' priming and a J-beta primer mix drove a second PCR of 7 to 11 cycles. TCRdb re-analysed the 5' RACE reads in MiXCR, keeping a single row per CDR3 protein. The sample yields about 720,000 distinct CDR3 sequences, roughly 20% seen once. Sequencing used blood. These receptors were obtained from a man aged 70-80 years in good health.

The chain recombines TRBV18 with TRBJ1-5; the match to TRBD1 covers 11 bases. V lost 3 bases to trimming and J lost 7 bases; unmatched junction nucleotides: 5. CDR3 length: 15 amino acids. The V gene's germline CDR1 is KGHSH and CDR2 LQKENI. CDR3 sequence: CASSPGQGAQQPQHF. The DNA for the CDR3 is TGTGCCAGCTCACCCGGACAGGGGGCTCAGCAGCCCCAGCATTTT. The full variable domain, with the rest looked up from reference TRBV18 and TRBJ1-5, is NAGVMQNPRHLVRRRGQEARLRCSPMKGHSHVYWYRQLPEEGLKFMVYLQKENIIDESGMPKERFSAEFPKEGPSILRIQQVVRGDSAAYFCASSPGQGAQQPQHFGDGTRLSIL.

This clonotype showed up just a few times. The CDR3 DNA reads TGCGCCAGCAGCTTGGAAACCGGGGGGACCTACGAGCAGTACTTC. Encoded protein: CASSLETGGTYEQYF. The gene calls are TRBV5-1 and TRBJ2-5; TRBD2 agrees at 7 bases. Gene TRBJ2-7 matches the end of the DNA better, so the J call may be wrong. Germline values: CDR1 SGHRS, CDR2 YFSETQ. CDR3 length: 15 residues.

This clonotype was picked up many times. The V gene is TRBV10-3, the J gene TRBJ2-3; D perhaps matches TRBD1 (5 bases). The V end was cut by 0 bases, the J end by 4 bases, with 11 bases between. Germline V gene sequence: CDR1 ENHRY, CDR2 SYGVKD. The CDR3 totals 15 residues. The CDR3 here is CAISESGRVADTQYF. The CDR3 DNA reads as TGTGCCATCAGTGAGTCCGGCAGGGTAGCAGATACGCAGTATTTT.

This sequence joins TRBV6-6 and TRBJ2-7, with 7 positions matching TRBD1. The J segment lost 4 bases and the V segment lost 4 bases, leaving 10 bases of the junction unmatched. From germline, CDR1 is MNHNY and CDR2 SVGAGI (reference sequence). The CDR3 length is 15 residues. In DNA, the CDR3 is TGTGCCAGCAGTTTCCTCGACAGGGCGGGTTACGAGCAGTACTTC. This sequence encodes CASSFLDRAGYEQYF.

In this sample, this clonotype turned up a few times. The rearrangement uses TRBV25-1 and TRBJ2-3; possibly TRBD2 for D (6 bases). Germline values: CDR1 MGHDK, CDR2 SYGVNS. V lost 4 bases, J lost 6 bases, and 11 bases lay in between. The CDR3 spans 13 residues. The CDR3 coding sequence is TGTGCCAGCAGTGCCCCGGAGGGGGATACGCAGTATTTT. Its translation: CASSAPEGDTQYF.

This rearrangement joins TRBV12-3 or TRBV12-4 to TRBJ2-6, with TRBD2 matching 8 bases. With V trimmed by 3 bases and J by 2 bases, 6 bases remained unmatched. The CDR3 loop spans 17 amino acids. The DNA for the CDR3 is TGTGCCAGCAGTTTTCTTGTAGCGGGAACTGGGGCCAACGTCCTGACTTTC. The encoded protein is CASSFLVAGTGANVLTF.

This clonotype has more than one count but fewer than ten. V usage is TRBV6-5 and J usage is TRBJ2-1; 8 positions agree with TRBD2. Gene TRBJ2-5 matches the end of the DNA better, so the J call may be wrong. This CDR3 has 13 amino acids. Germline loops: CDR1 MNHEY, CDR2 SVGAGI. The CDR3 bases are TGTGCCAGCAGCGGACTAGCTAGAAAGACCCAGTACTTC. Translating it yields CASSGLARKTQYF.

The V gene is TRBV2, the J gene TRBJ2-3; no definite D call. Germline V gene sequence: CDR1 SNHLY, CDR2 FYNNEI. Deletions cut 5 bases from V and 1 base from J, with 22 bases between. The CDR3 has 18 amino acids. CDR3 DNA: TGTGCCAGCAGTAGATTTGCATCGAGGACCCCTGGCACAGATACGCAGTATTTT. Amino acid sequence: CASSRFASRTPGTDTQYF. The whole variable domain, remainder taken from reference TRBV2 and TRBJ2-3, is EPEVTQTPSHQVTQMGQEVILRCVPISNHLYFYWYRQILGQKVEFLVSFYNNEISEKSEIFDDQFSVERPDGSNFTLKIRSTKLEDSAMYFCASSRFASRTPGTDTQYFGPGTRLTVL.

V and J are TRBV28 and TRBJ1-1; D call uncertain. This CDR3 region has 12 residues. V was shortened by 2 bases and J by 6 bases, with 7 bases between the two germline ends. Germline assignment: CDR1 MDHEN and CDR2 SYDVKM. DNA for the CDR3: TGTGCCAGCAGTTTACGGACTGCTGAAGCTTTCTTT. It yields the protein CASSLRTAEAFF.

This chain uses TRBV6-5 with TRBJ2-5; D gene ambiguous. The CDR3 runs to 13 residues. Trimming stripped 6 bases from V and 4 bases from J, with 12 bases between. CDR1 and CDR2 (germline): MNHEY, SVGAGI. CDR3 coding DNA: TGTGCCAGCAGCCGGAATATGGGAGAGACCCAGTACTTC. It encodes CASSRNMGETQYF.

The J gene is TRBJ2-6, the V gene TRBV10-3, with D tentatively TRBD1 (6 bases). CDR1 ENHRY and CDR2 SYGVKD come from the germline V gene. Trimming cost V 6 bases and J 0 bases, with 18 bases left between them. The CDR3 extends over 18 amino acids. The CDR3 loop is CAIRPTGPLSSGANVLTF. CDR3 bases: TGTGCCATCAGACCCACAGGGCCGTTAAGCTCTGGGGCCAACGTCCTGACTTTC.

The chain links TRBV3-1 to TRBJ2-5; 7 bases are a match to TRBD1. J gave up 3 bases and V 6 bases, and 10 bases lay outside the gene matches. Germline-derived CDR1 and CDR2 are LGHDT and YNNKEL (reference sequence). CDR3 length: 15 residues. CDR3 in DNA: TGTGCCAGCAGAATGGGGTCAGGGGGAAAAGAGACCCAGTACTTC. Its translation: CASRMGSGGKETQYF.

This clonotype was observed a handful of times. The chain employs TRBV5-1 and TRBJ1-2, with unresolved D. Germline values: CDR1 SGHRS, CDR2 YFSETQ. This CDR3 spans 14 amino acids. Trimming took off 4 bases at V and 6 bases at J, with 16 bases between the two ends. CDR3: CASSPSGMKDGYTF. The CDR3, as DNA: TGCGCCAGCAGCCCCTCCGGCATGAAGGATGGCTACACCTTC.

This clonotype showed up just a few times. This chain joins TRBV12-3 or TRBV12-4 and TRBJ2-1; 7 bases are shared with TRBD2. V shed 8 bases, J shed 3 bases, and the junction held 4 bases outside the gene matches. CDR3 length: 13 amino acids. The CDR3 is CASGLGVYNEQFF. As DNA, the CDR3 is TGTGCCAGCGGACTAGGTGTCTACAATGAGCAGTTCTTC.

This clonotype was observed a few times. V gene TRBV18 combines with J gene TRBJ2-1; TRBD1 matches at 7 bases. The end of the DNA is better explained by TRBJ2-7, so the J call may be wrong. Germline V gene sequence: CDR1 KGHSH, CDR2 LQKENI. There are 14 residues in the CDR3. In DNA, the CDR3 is TGTGCCAGCTCACCCCGGGACAGCGGATACGAGCAGTACTTC. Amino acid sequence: CASSPRDSGYEQYF.

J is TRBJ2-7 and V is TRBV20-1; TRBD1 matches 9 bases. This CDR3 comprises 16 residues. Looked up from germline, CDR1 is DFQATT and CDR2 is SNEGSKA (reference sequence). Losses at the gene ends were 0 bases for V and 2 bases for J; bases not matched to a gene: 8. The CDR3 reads CSARDTGTGNAYEQYF. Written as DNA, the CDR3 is TGCAGTGCTAGAGACACCGGGACAGGGAATGCCTACGAGCAGTACTTC.

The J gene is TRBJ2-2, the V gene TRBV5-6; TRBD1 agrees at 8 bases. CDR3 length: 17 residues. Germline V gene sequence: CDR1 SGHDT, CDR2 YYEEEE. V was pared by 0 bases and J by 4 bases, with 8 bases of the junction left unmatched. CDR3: CASSLGPQGELTGELFF. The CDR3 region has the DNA TGTGCCAGCAGCTTGGGGCCACAGGGGGAGCTCACCGGGGAGCTGTTTTTT.

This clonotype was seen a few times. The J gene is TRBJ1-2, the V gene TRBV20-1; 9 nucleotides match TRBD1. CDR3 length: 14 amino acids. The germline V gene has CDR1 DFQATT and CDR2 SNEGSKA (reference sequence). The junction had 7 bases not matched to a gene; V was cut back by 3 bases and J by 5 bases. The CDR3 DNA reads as TGCAGTGCTAGGTCACAGGGGGCTGATTATGGCTACACCTTC. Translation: CSARSQGADYGYTF.

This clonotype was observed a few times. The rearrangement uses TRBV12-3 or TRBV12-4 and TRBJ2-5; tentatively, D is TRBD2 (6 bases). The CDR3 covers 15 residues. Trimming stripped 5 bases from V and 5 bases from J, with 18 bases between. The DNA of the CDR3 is TGTGCCAGCAGTCCACGTCATGGGAGCGGGGAGACCCAGTACTTC. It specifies CASSPRHGSGETQYF.

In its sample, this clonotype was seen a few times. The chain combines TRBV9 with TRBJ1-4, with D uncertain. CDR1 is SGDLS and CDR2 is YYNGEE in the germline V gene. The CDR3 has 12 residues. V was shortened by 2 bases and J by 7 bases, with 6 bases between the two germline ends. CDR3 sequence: CASSVMGEKLFF. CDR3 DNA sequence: TGTGCCAGCAGCGTTATGGGTGAAAAACTGTTTTTT.

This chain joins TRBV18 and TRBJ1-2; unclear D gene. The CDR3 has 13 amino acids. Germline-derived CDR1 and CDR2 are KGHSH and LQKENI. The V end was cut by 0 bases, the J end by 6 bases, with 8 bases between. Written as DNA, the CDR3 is TGTGCCAGCTCACCACCACGGGGAGATGGCTACACCTTC. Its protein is CASSPPRGDGYTF.

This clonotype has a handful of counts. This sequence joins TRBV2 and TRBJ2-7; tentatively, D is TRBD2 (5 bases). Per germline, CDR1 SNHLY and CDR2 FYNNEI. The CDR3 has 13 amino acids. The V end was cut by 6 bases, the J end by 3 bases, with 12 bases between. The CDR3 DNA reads TGTGCCAGCAGAATGGACGGGATCTACGAGCAGTACTTC. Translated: CASRMDGIYEQYF.

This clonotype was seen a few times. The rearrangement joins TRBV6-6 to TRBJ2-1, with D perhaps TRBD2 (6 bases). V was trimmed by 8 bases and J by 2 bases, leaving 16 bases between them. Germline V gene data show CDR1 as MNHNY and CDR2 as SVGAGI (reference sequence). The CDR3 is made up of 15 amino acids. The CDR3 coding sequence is TGTGCCAGCCGACCCCTCAGGAGGGCCTACAATGAGCAGTTCTTC. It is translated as CASRPLRRAYNEQFF.

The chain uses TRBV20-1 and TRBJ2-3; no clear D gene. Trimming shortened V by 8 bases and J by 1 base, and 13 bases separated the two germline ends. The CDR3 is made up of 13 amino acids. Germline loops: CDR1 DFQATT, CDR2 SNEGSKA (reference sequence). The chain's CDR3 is CSITGARTDTQYF. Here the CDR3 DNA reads TGCAGTATAACGGGCGCCCGCACAGATACGCAGTATTTT.

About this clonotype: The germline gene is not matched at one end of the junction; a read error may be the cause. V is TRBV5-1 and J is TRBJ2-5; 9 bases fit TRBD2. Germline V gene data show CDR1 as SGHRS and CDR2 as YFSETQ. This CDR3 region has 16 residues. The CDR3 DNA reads TGCGCCAGCAGCCCCCTTCAGCGGGAGGAAAGTGGAGCCGCGTTCTTC. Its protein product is CASSPLQREESGAAFF.

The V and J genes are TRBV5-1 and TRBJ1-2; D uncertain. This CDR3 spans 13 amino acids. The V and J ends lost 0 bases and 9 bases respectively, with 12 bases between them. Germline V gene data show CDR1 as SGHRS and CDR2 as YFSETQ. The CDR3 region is CASSLEFRVSYTF. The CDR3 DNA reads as TGCGCCAGCAGCTTGGAGTTTCGAGTGAGCTACACCTTC.

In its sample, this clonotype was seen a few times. The CDR3 is CASSLVGTVTYEQYF. The DNA of the CDR3 is TGTGCCAGCAGCTTAGTTGGGACAGTGACCTACGAGCAGTACTTC. This chain uses TRBV7-8 with TRBJ2-5, with 7 bases identical to TRBD1. The assigned J gene may be wrong: the sequence end matches TRBJ2-7 better. This CDR3 contains 15 residues. The germline CDR1 and CDR2 sequences are SGHVS and FQNEAQ.